These T cell receptor beta chains were read from a single sample in a study of T cell changes during pregnancy in multiple sclerosis. The table came from immunoSEQ multiplex PCR; TCRdb's copy has only in-frame clones and leaves some out. The data hold some 70,000 clones, with less than 90% observed a single time. The sequencing here drew on peripheral blood, taken before pregnancy. The receptors were gathered from a female donor with multiple sclerosis, enrolled in a pregnancy study. CDR3s include the opening cysteine and the closing phenylalanine or tryptophan. The D gene is left open where the match is weak. Clone size is stated in some rows and not others, as once, few, many or a class when expanded.

>TRBV5-4|TRBD1|TRBJ1-2|once
CASSSTGVPGYTF
TGTGCCAGCAGCTCGACAGGGGTCCCTGGCTACACCTTC
>TRBV9|-|TRBJ1-2|once
CASSVAPGQSVYGYTF
TGTGCCAGCAGCGTAGCTCCCGGACAGTCCGTCTATGGCTACACCTTC
>TRBV4-3|TRBD2|TRBJ2-7|-
CASSQGSGGDEQYF
TGCGCCAGCAGCCAGGGTAGCGGGGGCGACGAGCAGTACTTC
>TRBV6-1|TRBD2|TRBJ2-3|-
CASRASGGTDTQYF
TGTGCCAGCAGGGCTAGCGGGGGCACAGATACGCAGTATTTT
>TRBV6-4|TRBD1|TRBJ2-3|-
CASSDGQGAGDTQYF
TGTGCCAGCAGTGACGGACAGGGGGCCGGAGATACGCAGTATTTT
>TRBV27|TRBD1|TRBJ1-5|few
CASSFGTGGQPQHF
TGTGCCAGCAGTTTTGGGACAGGGGGACAGCCCCAGCATTTT
>TRBV11-2|TRBD2|TRBJ2-1|-
CASSLGFGGKAYNEQFF
TGTGCCAGCAGCTTAGGTTTCGGGGGGAAAGCCTACAATGAGCAGTTCTTC
>TRBV6-5|-|TRBJ1-4|-
CASSKRGEGEKLFF
TGTGCCAGCAGCAAGAGGGGGGAGGGTGAAAAACTGTTTTTT
>TRBV25-1|-|TRBJ2-2|-
CASSLAGTGELFF
TGTGCCAGCAGTTTAGCAGGGACCGGGGAGCTGTTTTTT
>TRBV29-1|-|TRBJ1-1|-
CSAREVVRDTEAFF
TGCAGCGCCCGGGAGGTTGTAAGGGACACTGAAGCTTTCTTT
>TRBV9|-|TRBJ2-7|-
CASSASWQGNYEQYF
TGTGCCAGCAGCGCGAGCTGGCAGGGAAACTACGAGCAGTACTTC
>TRBV27|-|TRBJ1-5|-
CASKRIYSNQPQHF
TGTGCCAGCAAGAGGATCTATAGCAATCAGCCCCAGCATTTT
>TRBV4-2|-|TRBJ2-5|-
CASSQGERETQYF
TGTGCCAGCAGCCAAGGAGAGCGGGAGACCCAGTACTTC
>TRBV6-5|-|TRBJ2-7|-
CASSTGGESSYEQYF
TGTGCCAGCAGTACGGGGGGCGAAAGCTCCTACGAGCAGTACTTC
>TRBV14|-|TRBJ2-2|-
CASSQVSGTGELFF
TGTGCCAGCAGCCAAGTTAGCGGCACCGGGGAGCTGTTTTTT
>TRBV6-6|TRBD2|TRBJ2-1|-
CASRTSGSYNEQFF
TGTGCCAGCAGGACTAGCGGGAGTTACAATGAGCAGTTCTTC
>TRBV6-4|-|TRBJ2-3|once
CASSDAGEGTDTQYF
TGTGCCAGCAGTGACGCTGGAGAGGGCACAGATACGCAGTATTTT
>TRBV2|-|TRBJ1-3|-
CASILHPGDSGNTIYF
TGTGCCAGCATTCTACACCCGGGAGACTCTGGAAACACCATATATTTT
>TRBV5-1|-|TRBJ2-5|-
CASRFALQETQYF
TGCGCCAGCAGATTCGCTCTACAAGAGACCCAGTACTTC
>TRBV6-5|-|TRBJ2-5|-
CASSYEAGWGETQYF
TGTGCCAGCAGTTACGAGGCGGGGTGGGGCGAGACCCAGTACTTC
>TRBV29-1|TRBD2|TRBJ2-5|-
CSVEGGEETQYF
TGCAGCGTTGAGGGGGGGGAAGAGACCCAGTACTTC
>TRBV30|-|TRBJ1-2|-
CAWSEGPYGYTF
TGTGCCTGGAGTGAGGGGCCCTATGGCTACACCTTC
>TRBV5-1|-|TRBJ1-6|-
CASSLSGSYNSPLHF
TGCGCCAGCAGCTTATCCGGCTCCTATAATTCACCCCTCCACTTT
>TRBV9|-|TRBJ2-3|-
CASSVEHRADTQYF
TGTGCCAGCAGCGTAGAGCACAGAGCAGATACGCAGTATTTT
>TRBV6-5|-|TRBJ1-5|-
CASSYGGSNQPQHF
TGTGCCAGCAGTTACGGGGGGAGCAATCAGCCCCAGCATTTT
>TRBV15|-|TRBJ1-1|-
CATSRVQVAEAFF
TGTGCCACCAGCAGAGTTCAGGTGGCTGAAGCTTTCTTT
>TRBV5-6|-|TRBJ2-3|-
CASSLNLILASTDTQYF
TGTGCCAGCAGCTTAAACCTCATCTTAGCTAGCACAGATACGCAGTATTTT
>TRBV5-8|TRBD1|TRBJ1-2|-
CASSLRTGANYGYTF
TGTGCCAGCAGCCTACGGACAGGGGCCAACTATGGCTACACCTTC
>TRBV10-3|-|TRBJ1-1|-
CAISPRTGGTEAFF
TGTGCCATCAGCCCGCGAACGGGAGGAACTGAAGCTTTCTTT